This T cell receptor beta chain was sequenced in a study of T-cell memory formation after mild COVID-19. Whole-study findings and limits: For second-wave clones that peaked at day 37, SARS-CoV-2 specificity went unverified.

This clonotype has only a few counts. Its antigen is as yet unknown. The CDR3 consists of 17 residues. The V gene's germline CDR1 is MNHEY and CDR2 SVGAGI. Trimming cost V 6 bases and J 1 base, with 19 bases left between them. The authors produced TCR alpha and TCR beta cDNA libraries with sample barcodes and UMIs by 5'RACE using constant-segment primers. MiXCR was run by TCRdb on the 5' RACE reads, yielding one entry per CDR3 protein. The sample lists 500,000 to 550,000 distinct CDR3 sequences; 20% were seen once. The sequencing input was PBMCs or a T cell subset sorted from them (not recorded which). The receptor was derived from an adult woman who had mild COVID-19 (a few samples of this study predate the infection). Cell type and time point are not known. The chain combines TRBV6-5 with TRBJ2-1; TRBD2 might be the D (6 bases). Here the CDR3 DNA reads TGTGCCAGCAGGACTACATTAGCGGCGCTATCCTACAATGAGCAGTTCTTC. Amino acids: CASRTTLAALSYNEQFF.